This entry lists 23 T cell receptor beta chains sequenced from one sample in a study of T-cell memory formation after mild COVID-19. Each CDR3 protein is one row after TCRdb ran MiXCR on the 5' RACE reads. The repertoire holds some 150,000 distinct CDR3 sequences, over 6% seen once, with about 1.9% in the top ten. The sample was PBMCs or a T cell subset sorted from them (not recorded which). All receptors come from an adult woman who had mild COVID-19 (a few samples of this study predate the infection). Cell type and time point are not known.

V and J are TRBV18 and TRBJ2-7, with 9 bases matching TRBD1. Germline trimming cut 6 bases from V and 7 bases from J; bases unmatched to any gene: 10. Germline loops: CDR1 KGHSH, CDR2 LQKENI. This CDR3 is built from 14 residues. CDR3 loop: CASSLGQGTAEQYF. DNA for the CDR3: TGTGCCAGCTCCCTCGGACAGGGGACGGCAGAGCAGTACTTC.

This clonotype was counted at least ten times. V and J are TRBV20-1 and TRBJ1-4; D gene uncertain. CDR1 and CDR2 (germline): DFQATT, SNEGSKA (reference sequence). The V end lost 2 bases, the J end lost 4 bases, and 5 bases lay between the germline ends. The CDR3 spans 12 residues. This chain's CDR3 is CSARSVNEKLFF. For the CDR3, the DNA is TGCAGTGCTAGATCGGTTAATGAAAAACTGTTTTTT.

This clonotype occurred many times. The chain combines TRBV2 with TRBJ1-2; perhaps TRBD1 as D (5 bases). Deletions cut 6 bases from V and 4 bases from J, with 15 bases between. Germline assignment: CDR1 SNHLY and CDR2 FYNNEI. The CDR3 is 14 amino acids. The CDR3 loop reads CASRWDSASYGYTF. The DNA of the CDR3 is TGTGCCAGCAGATGGGACTCCGCTTCCTATGGCTACACCTTC.

This clonotype came up many times. V usage is TRBV5-1 and J usage is TRBJ2-1, with 11 nucleotides matching TRBD2. V dropped 3 bases and J dropped 7; count of bases not matched to a gene: 6. The CDR3 has 15 residues. Germline lookup yields CDR1 SGHRS and CDR2 YFSETQ. The CDR3 reads CASSSIAGGDNEQFF. The CDR3 DNA sequence: TGCGCCAGCAGCTCGATAGCGGGAGGGGATAATGAGCAGTTCTTC.

The CDR3 here is CAWAKMTSYNEQFF. The DNA for the CDR3 is TGTGCCTGGGCTAAAATGACTAGTTACAATGAGCAGTTCTTC. The chain uses TRBV30 and TRBJ2-1; D possibly corresponds to TRBD2 (6 bases). V was pared by 5 bases and J by 4 bases, with 15 bases between. CDR1 GTSNPN and CDR2 SVGIG come from the germline V gene (reference sequence). The CDR3 consists of 14 residues.

This clonotype was found many times. V and J are TRBV6-4 and TRBJ2-1; tentative D call: TRBD1 (7 bases). CDR1 is MRHNA, CDR2 SNTAGT, per germline. Trimming removed 2 bases at V and 4 bases at J, with 15 bases between. The CDR3 totals 16 residues. The CDR3, as DNA: TGTGCCAGCAGTGACCAGGGCGGGACAGCGTACAATGAGCAGTTCTTC. This gives the protein CASSDQGGTAYNEQFF.

This clonotype was picked up a small number of times. The gene calls are TRBV6-2 or TRBV6-3 and TRBJ2-1; no definite D call. CDR1 is MNHEY and CDR2 is SVGEGT in the germline V gene. The CDR3 is 15 residues long. V lost 6 bases, J lost 2 bases, and 14 bases lay in between. The CDR3 nucleotides read TGTGCCAGCAGCATGAAAAGATTGACCTACAATGAGCAGTTCTTC. This codes for CASSMKRLTYNEQFF.

The chain joins TRBV6-5 to TRBJ1-2; D is perhaps TRBD1 (6 bases). In germline, CDR1 is MNHEY, CDR2 SVGAGI. CDR3 length: 12 amino acids. V was clipped by 6 bases and J by 5 bases, with 10 bases between them. Written as DNA, the CDR3 is TGTGCCAGCAGACCGACAGGATATGGCTACACCTTC. Translating it yields CASRPTGYGYTF.

The chain carries TRBV18 and TRBJ2-4, with 9 nucleotides matching TRBD1. Germline values: CDR1 KGHSH, CDR2 LQKENI. The V gene end was trimmed by 3 bases and the J gene end by 7 bases; junction bases not matched to a gene: 7. CDR3 length: 15 amino acids. The CDR3 is CASSPPTGGDNIQYF. The DNA of the CDR3 is TGTGCCAGCTCACCTCCGACAGGGGGTGATAACATTCAGTACTTC.

This clonotype was observed at least ten times. The chain joins TRBV6-5 to TRBJ2-3, with 10 bases lining up with TRBD1. The CDR3 contains 16 residues. Trimming cost V 6 bases and J 1 base; bases outside gene matches: 7. Germline V gene lookup returns CDR1 MNHEY and CDR2 SVGAGI. The CDR3 sequence: CASSRSGTGGTDTQYF. DNA of the CDR3: TGTGCCAGCAGCCGCTCCGGGACAGGGGGCACAGATACGCAGTATTTT.

This clonotype was counted only a few times. The chain uses TRBV19 and TRBJ1-5, with D hard to call. Per the germline V gene, CDR1 is LNHDA and CDR2 is SQIVND (reference sequence). There are 15 residues in the CDR3. Deletions cut 5 bases from V and 4 bases from J, with 15 bases between. This CDR3 reads CASSQETVGNQPQHF. In DNA form, the CDR3 reads TGTGCCAGTAGTCAGGAGACGGTGGGGAATCAGCCCCAGCATTTT.

The chain joins TRBV12-3 or TRBV12-4 to TRBJ2-1; 10 nucleotides line up with TRBD2. The ends lost 5 bases at V and 0 bases at J; junction bases unmatched: 7. This CDR3 is 17 amino acids long. For the CDR3, the DNA is TGTGCCAGCAGTGTCCGGACTAGCGGTTACTCCTACAATGAGCAGTTCTTC. Translated: CASSVRTSGYSYNEQFF.

This clonotype was seen a handful of times. This chain joins TRBV6-6 and TRBJ1-5; D unresolved. The V gene lost 10 bases and the J gene lost 5 bases, with 24 bases spanning the gap. The germline V gene has CDR1 MNHNY and CDR2 SVGAGI (reference sequence). The CDR3 contains 16 residues. In DNA form, the CDR3 reads TGTGCCACCCTGGGAGCGGTAAGTTCATCTTATCAGCCCCAGCATTTT. As protein: CATLGAVSSSYQPQHF.

This clonotype was counted between two and nine times. The chain joins TRBV20-1 to TRBJ2-7; possibly TRBD1 for D (6 bases). Germline CDR1 is DFQATT and CDR2 is SNEGSKA (reference sequence). This CDR3 has 14 residues. Trimming removed 2 bases from V and 2 bases from J, with 13 bases in between. The DNA of the CDR3 is TGCAGTGCTAGACAGTCAGGGGCTACCTACGAGCAGTACTTC. Protein sequence: CSARQSGATYEQYF.

This clonotype was found many times. The rearrangement links TRBV12-3 or TRBV12-4 to TRBJ1-6; D unresolved. V shed 7 bases and J shed 8 bases, with 12 bases lying between them. There are 13 residues in the CDR3. The CDR3 DNA sequence: TGTGCCAGCACACGGGCGGTTGATTCACCCCTCCACTTT. Protein product: CASTRAVDSPLHF.

In its sample, this clonotype was seen many times. The chain joins TRBV13 to TRBJ2-7, with 11 nucleotides matching TRBD2. The V segment lost 1 base and the J segment 0 bases; nucleotides outside the gene matches: 8. The CDR3 consists of 18 residues. Germline loops: CDR1 PRHDT, CDR2 FYEKMQ (reference sequence). CDR3 sequence: CASSLAALAGGNSYEQYF. In DNA form, the CDR3 reads TGTGCCAGCAGCTTAGCGGCGCTAGCGGGAGGCAACTCCTACGAGCAGTACTTC.

This clonotype was seen more than once but under ten times. The CDR3 bases are TGTGCCAGCAGGACCACAGGGTCAGCTGGAAACACCATATATTTT. Translation: CASRTTGSAGNTIYF. V gene TRBV5-6 combines with J gene TRBJ1-3, with a tentative D call TRBD1 (6 bases). CDR1 is SGHDT, CDR2 YYEEEE, per germline. This CDR3 is 15 amino acids long. Trimming stripped 5 bases from V and 2 bases from J, with 14 bases between.

Only a few counts were recorded for this clonotype. This rearrangement joins TRBV7-8 to TRBJ1-4; 7 bases align to TRBD1. V shed 5 bases, J shed 10 bases, and the junction held 7 bases outside the gene matches. CDR3 length: 13 residues. The germline V gene has CDR1 SGHVS and CDR2 FQNEAQ. This chain's CDR3 is CASSLGGYGKLFF. CDR3 coding DNA: TGTGCCAGCAGCCTAGGGGGCTACGGAAAACTGTTTTTT.

The chain combines TRBV3-1 with TRBJ2-5; 10 bases are shared with TRBD2. With V trimmed by 0 bases and J by 5 bases, 12 bases remained unmatched. Looked up from germline, CDR1 is LGHDT and CDR2 is YNNKEL (reference sequence). The CDR3 loop spans 18 amino acids. CDR3 nucleotides: TGTGCCAGCAGCCAAGATCCCCAACTAGCGGGGAAATTCGAGACCCAGTACTTC. Its translation: CASSQDPQLAGKFETQYF.

This clonotype was observed a handful of times. V usage is TRBV4-1 and J usage is TRBJ2-2; D tentatively reads TRBD1 or TRBD2 (6 bases each). The CDR3 is 16 amino acids. Trimming stripped 4 bases from V and 4 bases from J, with 16 bases between. Germline V lookup: CDR1 MGHRA, CDR2 YSYEKL. DNA for the CDR3: TGCGCCAGCAGCCCCGTTAAGGGGGGCAGCACCGGGGAGCTGTTTTTT. The encoded protein is CASSPVKGGSTGELFF.

The genes are TRBV29-1 and TRBJ2-1; TRBD1 or TRBD2 may be the D gene (5 bases each). Germline V CDR1 and CDR2: SQVTM, ANQGSEA. The CDR3 sequence is 15 residues long. Trimming cost V 6 bases and J 7 bases, with 22 bases left between them. This CDR3 reads CSVQPVGTALNEQFF. In nucleotides, the CDR3 is TGCAGCGTACAGCCAGTCGGGACCGCACTTAATGAGCAGTTCTTC.

The chain carries TRBV5-1 and TRBJ2-1; TRBD2 matches 12 bases. Germline lookup yields CDR1 SGHRS and CDR2 YFSETQ. J gave up 0 bases and V 3 bases, and 7 bases lay outside the gene matches. The CDR3 spans 18 residues. The CDR3 spells CASSYRMTSGSSYNEQFF. The CDR3 region has the DNA TGCGCCAGCAGCTATCGTATGACTAGCGGGAGCTCCTACAATGAGCAGTTCTTC.

This chain joins TRBV12-3 or TRBV12-4 and TRBJ1-1; tentatively, D is TRBD1 (5 bases). CDR3 size: 14 residues. V shed 1 base and J shed 6 bases, with 12 bases lying between them. The CDR3 loop reads CASSLGAGIAEAFF. The CDR3, as DNA: TGTGCCAGCAGTTTAGGCGCAGGGATTGCTGAAGCTTTCTTT.